What follows describes a single T cell receptor beta chain. The clone's antigen remains unknown. No per-base quality is available; no much larger clone lies one base away. Library construction relied on 5' RACE. The run used an Illumina HiSeq 2500. A second PCR of roughly 7 to 11 cycles was performed with a sample-barcoded 5' primer and a J-beta primer mix. Each TCR beta cDNA molecule received a unique molecular identifier from a template-switch 5' adaptor carrying 12 random nucleotides. Each sample yielded at least 3 million CDR3-containing paired-end reads. First-strand cDNA synthesis was performed from all RNA using the Mint cDNA synthesis kit, with priming by a TRBC-specific oligonucleotide. Following uracil-DNA glycosylase treatment, a first 18-cycle PCR with universal primers M1SS and BC2_uni_R was performed on all cDNA. The study's processing was this. For normalization, 1 million high-quality reads, each with a distinct molecular identifier, were randomly selected from each sample. Reads sharing molecular identifiers were discarded rather than binned into consensus sequences. CDR3 identification, clonotype clustering and error correction used MiTCR with a Q25 quality threshold and the strictest error-elimination algorithm. A nonparametric unseen species model with Euler transformation was used to estimate lower-bound total TCR beta diversity. TCRdb reprocessing: public reads trimmed at Q25 with fastp, clones called with MiXCR, in-frame beta chains kept. When rows share a CDR3 protein, they turn into one entry using the most common DNA and genes. TCRdb assigned the V and J calls; the authors' analysis was not used. This sample has under 2,000,000 distinct CDR3 sequences in its table, and around 50% of those were observed once. The ten biggest clones cover approximately 2% of the sample.

From the cysteine through the phenylalanine, the CDR3 covers 13 amino acids. Of the read, only the CDR3 DNA is kept; its 39 bases are in frame from base 1. V is trimmed back by 2 bases and J by 6 bases, and the junction contains 2 bases that no gene match accounts for. CDR1 and CDR2 were assigned from the germline V gene as MNHEY and SVGAGI. Donors were 35 to 40 systemically healthy Caucasian individuals from Russia aged 6 to 90 years. Approximately 10 milliliters of peripheral blood were collected from each donor into EDTA-treated Vacutainer tubes. Ficoll-Paque density-gradient centrifugation was used to isolate PBMCs, with at least 6 million obtained per sample. Trizol reagent was used to extract total RNA from PBMCs, with at least 6 micrograms per sample. For every donor, flow cytometry on a PBMC aliquot measured the percentage of naive CD45RAhigh/CD27high T cells. The data were taken from a study of blood T cells in healthy people across ages (dated by TCRdb to the mid-2010s). About the study as a whole: Template switching captured roughly one uniquely barcoded TCR beta cDNA molecule per two T cells in model experiments. Using deep sequencing normalized with unique cDNA molecular identifiers, the study measured how TCR beta repertoire diversity changes with age. The donors were divided into four age groups: young (average approximately 17 years), middle-aged (around 37), aged (about 61) and long-lived (82). To avoid experimental bias, donors of different ages were distributed randomly across sequencing lanes. Two additional independent replicas of 1 million unique cDNA reads from the same blood draw were analyzed for two donors (one aged 18 to 30 and one aged 80 or older). Overall study results and their limits: There was a strong correlation between observed TCR beta diversity and the percentage of naive T cells measured by flow cytometry. The CMV infection status of donors was not known, potentially confounding age-related changes in expanded clonotypes. Since profiling was done on bulk unsorted PBMCs, naive and antigen-experienced compartments could not be conclusively compared. As age increased, observed TCR beta diversity per million T cells dropped in a roughly linear way, and a significant reduction was already evident by age 40. The long-lived group showed more naive CD4+ T cells, fewer expanded clones and increased TCR diversity than the aged group, suggesting age selection. Estimates of total diversity based on one million sequenced T cells were regarded as lower bounds and as underestimates.

The receptor was isolated from a woman in her thirties or forties in good health. The specimen sequenced was blood. The rearrangement combines TRBV6-5 with TRBJ1-2, and 8 junction bases match TRBD1. The CDR3 region reads CASSYEDRDGYTF. The nucleotide sequence reads as follows: TGTGCCAGCAGTTACGAGGACAGGGATGGCTACACCTTC.